This note documents a single T cell receptor beta chain sequence. This specimen includes other DNA sequences encoding the same CDR3. These data come from a study of T cell changes during pregnancy in multiple sclerosis. CDR1 LNHDA and CDR2 SQIVND come from the germline V gene (reference sequence). The CDR3 is 14 amino acids. V shed 1 base and J shed 4 bases, with 10 bases lying between them. TCRdb's table, derived via immunoSEQ multiplex PCR, lists solely in-frame clones and lacks some. Here the sample spans 95,000 to 110,000 clones, roughly 92% being singletons. V gene TRBV19 combines with J gene TRBJ1-2, with a weak D call TRBD1 (5 bases). This TCR was sampled from a female donor with multiple sclerosis, enrolled in a pregnancy study. The sequencing here drew on peripheral blood, taken after pregnancy. The CDR3 sequence: CASSIGRGGYGYTF. DNA of the CDR3: TGTGCCAGTAGTATAGGGAGGGGCGGCTATGGCTACACCTTC.